This record concerns one T cell receptor (beta chain) sequence. Antigen: not known. Clones were sequenced by immunoSEQ multiplex PCR, and TCRdb holds only the in-frame ones, with some missing. In the table there are 100,000 to 150,000 clones, about 89% of which are singletons. The data stem from a study of T cell responses to AZD1222 COVID-19 vaccine. Study overall: Timing groups of about 4 and about 12 weeks for second doses were pooled.

Study results and limitations: Seropositivity was recorded at baseline in only a handful of AZD1222 recipients. A mostly white British donor set with more females was recruited, and clonal diversity was possibly underestimated.

This TCR was sampled from an adult in good health. Sequencing was performed on peripheral blood, taken on day 0 of AZD1222 vaccination.

The CDR3 loop reads CASSQGEGYGYTF. CDR3 DNA: TGTGCCAGCAGCCAAGGGGAGGGCTATGGCTACACCTTC. The chain has TRBV11-1 and TRBJ1-2, with a weak D call TRBD1 (5 bases). V lost 5 bases and J lost 4, with 11 bases in between. The CDR3 sequence is 13 residues long. Germline CDR1 SGHAT, CDR2 FQDESV (reference sequence).